A single sample is the source of the 15 T cell receptor beta chains below, sequenced in a study of CD8 T cells in ankylosing spondylitis. TCRdb called the 5' RACE reads again in MiXCR, with one record for every CDR3 protein. The sample holds approximately 42,000 distinct CDR3 sequences, 11% seen once. Material for sequencing was blood, either unsorted or a sorted T cell fraction (not recorded which). These TCRs come from a male donor with ankylosing spondylitis or in good health (not recorded which).

This clonotype showed up many times. The chain uses TRBV10-2 and TRBJ2-3; D call uncertain. V shed 2 bases and J shed 4 bases, with 10 bases lying between them. The V gene's germline CDR1 is WSHSY and CDR2 SAAADI. The CDR3 is 14 amino acids. Here the CDR3 DNA reads TGCGCCAGCAGTGAGATAAGAGGTTCAGATACGCAGTATTTT. Amino acid sequence: CASSEIRGSDTQYF.

This clonotype was detected many times. The V and J genes are TRBV5-1 and TRBJ1-4; D remains ambiguous. This CDR3 is built from 14 residues. V lost 3 bases, J lost 0 bases, and 6 bases lay in between. The germline V gene has CDR1 SGHRS and CDR2 YFSETQ. As DNA, the CDR3 is TGCGCCAGCAGCTCCGATGCAACTAATGAAAAACTGTTTTTT. Residues: CASSSDATNEKLFF.

This clonotype has a handful of counts. The chain combines TRBV3-1 with TRBJ2-3; D tentatively reads TRBD1 or TRBD2 (5 bases each). CDR1 LGHDT and CDR2 YNNKEL come from the germline V gene (reference sequence). CDR3 size: 17 residues. The germline V and J ends were trimmed by 7 bases and 5 bases, with 25 bases remaining between them. This CDR3 is CASTPTGDGGLLDTQYF. CDR3 bases: TGTGCCAGCACCCCAACCGGAGATGGGGGATTGTTAGATACGCAGTATTTT.

In its sample, this clonotype was seen a few times. The rearrangement links TRBV7-2 to TRBJ1-6; 10 bases fit TRBD1. CDR1 and CDR2 (germline): SGHTA, FQGNSA. The CDR3 runs to 14 residues. V gave up 6 bases and J gave up 8 bases; unmatched junction bases: 4. CDR3: CASRGTGVDSPLHF. CDR3 nucleotides: TGTGCCAGCAGGGGGACAGGGGTCGATTCACCCCTCCACTTT.

This clonotype was seen a few times. This chain links TRBV12-3 or TRBV12-4 with TRBJ2-7; no definite D call. This CDR3 is built from 14 residues. The germline V and J ends were trimmed by 5 bases and 2 bases, with 13 bases remaining between them. The CDR3 loop reads CASSPPGWTYEQYF. The CDR3 DNA is TGTGCCAGCAGTCCCCCGGGTTGGACCTACGAGCAGTACTTC.

This clonotype was seen only a few times. This rearrangement joins TRBV5-1 to TRBJ1-1; unclear D gene. This CDR3 is 13 amino acids long. CDR1 is SGHRS, CDR2 YFSETQ, per germline. V lost 2 bases, J lost 1 base, and 6 bases lay in between. CDR3 protein: CASSLVWNTEAFF. The CDR3 DNA sequence: TGCGCCAGCAGCTTAGTCTGGAACACTGAAGCTTTCTTT.

As regards this clonotype: A much larger clone is a single base away; this may be a read error. The chain carries TRBV3-1 and TRBJ2-7, with D possibly matching TRBD2 (6 bases). Per germline, CDR1 LGHDT and CDR2 YNNKEL (reference sequence). The CDR3 consists of 14 residues. The CDR3 protein is CASSPIRGSHERYF. The CDR3 DNA sequence: TGTGCCAGCAGCCCCATTCGGGGGTCCCACGAGCGGTACTTC.

This clonotype has ten or more counts. The chain employs TRBV20-1 and TRBJ1-5, with TRBD1 as a possible D gene (5 bases). CDR1 and CDR2 (germline): DFQATT, SNEGSKA (reference sequence). V gave up 0 bases and J gave up 6 bases, with 15 bases separating them. This CDR3 is 15 amino acids long. CDR3 bases: TGCAGTGCTAGAGATGGCAGGGTGGTAAGTCAGCCCCAGCATTTT. This gives the protein CSARDGRVVSQPQHF.

The V call is TRBV18, the J call TRBJ2-1; D unclear. Germline values: CDR1 KGHSH, CDR2 LQKENI. Trimming removed 3 bases at V and 7 bases at J, with 13 bases between. This CDR3 region has 14 residues. The CDR3 DNA follows: TGTGCCAGCTCACCGGTGGATTTGGTTAATGAGCAGTTCTTC. This gives the protein CASSPVDLVNEQFF.

In this sample, this clonotype turned up many times. The rearrangement uses TRBV12-3 or TRBV12-4 and TRBJ1-2; TRBD1 might be the D (5 bases). This CDR3 has 13 amino acids. The V gene lost 3 bases and the J gene lost 7 bases, with 12 bases spanning the gap. The chain's CDR3 is CASSFSGEGGYTF. The CDR3, as DNA: TGTGCCAGCAGTTTTTCGGGGGAGGGTGGCTACACCTTC.

Ten or more counts support this clonotype. V usage is TRBV10-3 and J usage is TRBJ1-2; D is ambiguous. Per germline, CDR1 ENHRY and CDR2 SYGVKD. The CDR3 has 12 residues. The V and J ends lost 0 bases and 8 bases respectively, with 7 bases between them. The CDR3 is CAISESGSGYTF. CDR3 DNA sequence: TGTGCCATCAGTGAGTCTGGGAGCGGCTACACCTTC.

This clonotype has ten or more counts. The chain uses TRBV29-1 and TRBJ1-1, with 7 positions matching TRBD1. V was pared by 7 bases and J by 1 base, with 12 bases of the junction left unmatched. CDR3 size: 15 residues. CDR1 is SQVTM, CDR2 ANQGSEA, per germline. CDR3 residues: CSAEAQGQSNTEAFF. The CDR3 region has the DNA TGCAGCGCAGAGGCGCAGGGACAGTCGAACACTGAAGCTTTCTTT. The variable domain in full, with the rest retrieved from reference TRBV29-1 and TRBJ1-1, is SAVISQKPSRDICQRGTSLTIQCQVDSQVTMMFWYRQQPGQSLTLIATANQGSEATYESGFVIDKFPISRPNLTFSTLTVSNMSPEDSSIYLCSAEAQGQSNTEAFFGQGTRLTVV.

This clonotype was found many times. The chain couples TRBV6-5 to TRBJ1-5, with a tentative D call TRBD1 (6 bases). Germline-derived CDR1 and CDR2 are MNHEY and SVGAGI. CDR3 size: 15 residues. The V gene lost 4 bases and the J gene lost 5 bases, with 15 bases spanning the gap. The chain's CDR3 is CASSSQDGQYQPQHF. In DNA form, the CDR3 reads TGTGCCAGCAGTTCTCAAGATGGACAGTATCAGCCCCAGCATTTT.

Ten or more counts support this clonotype. This sequence joins TRBV3-1 and TRBJ2-7, with 8 bases lining up with TRBD1. CDR3 size: 13 residues. Germline CDR1 and CDR2: LGHDT and YNNKEL (reference sequence). J was trimmed by 6 bases and V by 4 bases; bases with no gene match: 5. CDR3 in DNA: TGTGCCAGCAGCCCCGGGACAGGTGGCGAGCAGTACTTC. Translated, it gives CASSPGTGGEQYF.

The table lists this clonotype with many counts. The V gene is TRBV4-1, the J gene TRBJ2-2; no firm D call. V was trimmed by 1 base and J by 0 bases, leaving 9 bases between them. The CDR3 consists of 16 residues. Germline loops: CDR1 MGHRA, CDR2 YSYEKL. As DNA, the CDR3 is TGCGCCAGCAGCCAAGCGGACCCCACGAACACCGGGGAGCTGTTTTTT. Translated, it gives CASSQADPTNTGELFF.